The 17 T cell receptor beta chains below come from one sample, sequenced in a study of control samples from healthy donors and cancer patients. Profiling relied on immunoSEQ multiplex PCR, and the TCRdb table lists in-frame clones only, not all of them. This table holds around 80,000 clones, approximately 94% found once. Sequences were obtained from blood. Receptor source: a woman aged 25 to 39 in good health.

V and J are TRBV19 and TRBJ1-3, with D unclear. The CDR3 runs 17 residues. Per the germline V gene, CDR1 is LNHDA and CDR2 is SQIVND (reference sequence). The germline V and J ends were trimmed by 8 bases and 0 bases, with 20 bases remaining between them. The CDR3 here is CASRSPGRSNSGNTIYF. In nucleotides, the CDR3 is TGTGCCAGTCGCTCACCCGGTAGGAGTAACTCTGGAAACACCATATATTTT.

The rearrangement uses TRBV5-1 and TRBJ2-7; D ambiguous. V dropped 0 bases and J dropped 2 bases, with 6 bases sitting between them. CDR3 length: 13 amino acids. Germline loops: CDR1 SGHRS, CDR2 YFSETQ. In DNA form, the CDR3 reads TGCGCCAGCAGCTTGGAGGGCACCTACGAGCAGTACGTC. Amino acid sequence: CASSLEGTYEQYV.

A word on this clone: Because the CDR3's place on the DNA is in doubt, the DNA is left out and the CDR3 is given as listed by TCRdb. The chain has TRBV27 and TRBJ1-1. The CDR3 adds up to 18 amino acids, both ends counted. Germline CDR1 and CDR2: MNHEY and SMNVEV (reference sequence). The CDR3 protein is CASSTSGAAIRPGTEAFF.

The J gene is TRBJ2-1, the V gene TRBV30, with 11 bases aligning to TRBD2. The V segment lost 2 bases and the J segment 9 bases; nucleotides outside the gene matches: 9. From germline, CDR1 is GTSNPN and CDR2 SVGIG (reference sequence). The CDR3 is made up of 15 amino acids. DNA for the CDR3: TGTGCCTGGAGTAGGGAGGCTAGCGGGGGGCGTGAGCAGTTCTTC. Translating it yields CAWSREASGGREQFF.

J is TRBJ1-5 and V is TRBV7-6; tentative D call: TRBD1 (6 bases). Germline CDR1 reads SGHVS; CDR2 reads FNYEAQ. Trimming cost V 1 base and J 1 base, with 14 bases left between them. This CDR3 has 17 residues. CDR3 protein: CASSLDTGLLSNQPQHF. CDR3 bases: TGTGCCAGCAGCTTAGATACAGGGTTGTTGAGCAATCAGCCCCAGCATTTT.

The chain has TRBV18 and TRBJ1-5, with TRBD1 matching over 7 bases. CDR3 length: 15 residues. V gave up 5 bases and J gave up 6 bases; unmatched junction bases: 10. Germline V gene sequence: CDR1 KGHSH, CDR2 LQKENI. The CDR3 sequence: CASSSEGASGQPQHF. The CDR3 region has the DNA TGTGCCAGCTCATCCGAGGGGGCGTCAGGTCAGCCCCAGCATTTT.

The rearrangement joins TRBV6-1 to TRBJ2-5; 7 bases are shared with TRBD2. Germline CDR1 reads MNHNS; CDR2 reads SASEGT. V lost 2 bases, J lost 5 bases, and 5 bases stayed unmatched. CDR3 size: 14 residues. The CDR3 DNA follows: TGTGCCAGCAGTGAAAGCGGGGTACATGAGACCCAGTACTTC. Translated: CASSESGVHETQYF.

The rearrangement links TRBV12-3 or TRBV12-4 to TRBJ1-2; D is unclear. The CDR3 runs 12 residues. V shed 5 bases and J shed 4 bases, with 8 bases lying between them. CDR3: CASSQMIYGYTF. The CDR3 region has the DNA TGTGCCAGCAGTCAAATGATCTATGGCTACACCTTC.

This clone was recorded only once. The rearrangement links TRBV18 to TRBJ2-7, with D hard to call. CDR1 is KGHSH and CDR2 is LQKENI in the germline V gene. The CDR3 has 14 amino acids. The V gene lost 2 bases and the J gene lost 6 bases, with 14 bases spanning the gap. CDR3 sequence reads: CASSPGADLSEQYV. The CDR3 nucleotides are TGTGCCAGCTCACCAGGTGCGGATCTTAGCGAGCAGTACGTC.

The rearrangement uses TRBV7-9 and TRBJ2-3, with TRBD1 identical over 9 bases. V lost 1 base to trimming and J lost 3 bases; unmatched junction nucleotides: 14. Per germline, CDR1 SEHNR and CDR2 FQNEAQ (reference sequence). The CDR3 has 19 amino acids. The DNA for the CDR3 is TGTGCCAGCAGCTTAGTTAGGGATTCCGGGACAGGGTGGACAGATACGCAGTATTTT. Protein: CASSLVRDSGTGWTDTQYF. The full variable domain, completed using reference TRBV7-9 and TRBJ2-3, is DTGVSQNPRHKITKRGQNVTFRCDPISEHNRLYWYRQTLGQGPEFLTYFQNEAQLEKSRLLSDRFSAERPKGSFSTLEIQRTEQGDSAMYLCASSLVRDSGTGWTDTQYFGPGTRLTVL.

This clone was detected once. The J gene is TRBJ1-1, the V gene TRBV11-3; D unclear. V dropped 0 bases and J dropped 4 bases, with 15 bases sitting between them. Germline V gene data show CDR1 as SGHNT and CDR2 as YENEEA. This CDR3 is built from 16 residues. CDR3 amino acids: CASSLDHRSTGTEAFF. The DNA for the CDR3 is TGTGCCAGCAGCTTAGATCATCGCTCCACCGGCACTGAAGCTTTCTTT.

This chain links TRBV15 with TRBJ2-5; the D is unclear. Deletions cut 0 bases from V and 5 bases from J, with 7 bases between. The CDR3 loop spans 13 amino acids. Per germline, CDR1 LNHNV and CDR2 YYDKDF (reference sequence). The CDR3 region has the DNA TGTGCCACCAGCAGAGACAAGACGGAGACCCAGTACTTC. Residues: CATSRDKTETQYF. The full variable domain, rest sourced from reference TRBV15 and TRBJ2-5, is DAMVIQNPRYQVTQFGKPVTLSCSQTLNHNVMYWYQQKSSQAPKLLFHYYDKDFNNEADTPDNFQSRRPNTSFCFLDIRSPGLGDTAMYLCATSRDKTETQYFGPGTRLLVL.

This chain joins TRBV7-2 and TRBJ1-3; TRBD1 is a possible D gene (6 bases). V shed 5 bases and J shed 0 bases, with 14 bases lying between them. In germline, CDR1 is SGHTA, CDR2 FQGNSA. The length of the CDR3 is 16 residues. CDR3 sequence: CASSPGGSYSGNTIYF. DNA of the CDR3: TGTGCCAGCAGCCCTGGGGGCAGCTACTCTGGAAACACCATATATTTT.

The chain combines TRBV3-1 (or the pseudogene TRBV3-2) with TRBJ2-2; 16 bases are shared with TRBD2. CDR3 length: 19 amino acids. Germline lookup yields CDR1 LGHDT and CDR2 YNNKEL (reference sequence). V shed 3 bases and J 3 bases; nucleotides not matched to a gene: 7. The CDR3 DNA reads TGTGCCAGCAGCCATGCGGGACTAGCGGGGGGGCCGGACACCGGGGAGCTGTTTTTT. This gives the protein CASSHAGLAGGPDTGELFF.

The chain employs TRBV18 and TRBJ1-4; possibly TRBD1 for D (5 bases). CDR1 is KGHSH, CDR2 LQKENI, per germline. This CDR3 has 14 amino acids. V was pared by 4 bases and J by 4 bases, with 10 bases between. CDR3 sequence (DNA): TGTGCCAGCTCACGGGGGAACCTTAATGAAAAACTGTTTTTT. Its protein is CASSRGNLNEKLFF. Full variable domain (rest looked up from reference TRBV18 and TRBJ1-4): NAGVMQNPRHLVRRRGQEARLRCSPMKGHSHVYWYRQLPEEGLKFMVYLQKENIIDESGMPKERFSAEFPKEGPSILRIQQVVRGDSAAYFCASSRGNLNEKLFFGSGTQLSVL.

The chain employs TRBV6-5 and TRBJ1-2, with a weak D call TRBD1 (5 bases). Trimming left V 7 bases short and J 4 bases short, with 19 bases between. Germline lookup yields CDR1 MNHEY and CDR2 SVGAGI. The CDR3 loop spans 15 amino acids. The CDR3 DNA follows: TGTGCCAGCACCCGGTCCCAGGGAGTGGGCTATGGCTACACCTTC. Its translation: CASTRSQGVGYGYTF.

The chain is built from TRBV20-1 and TRBJ2-7; weak D call: TRBD2 (6 bases). Germline V CDR1 and CDR2: DFQATT, SNEGSKA (reference sequence). Trimming removed 3 bases from V and 3 bases from J, with 15 bases in between. CDR3 length: 14 amino acids. CDR3 nucleotide sequence: TGCAGTGCTAGTGAGCCGGGAGACCTCTACGAGCAGTACTTC. Translating gives CSASEPGDLYEQYF.